Each of the 16 T cell receptor beta chains below was sequenced from the same sample in a study of molecular identifiers for immune sequencing clone quantification. A single record per CDR3 protein comes from TCRdb applying MiXCR to the PCR reads. This sample yields more than 550,000 distinct CDR3 sequences, of which about 25% are seen a single time; 0.6% to 0.9% belongs to the top ten. Input material: naive CD8+ T cells from blood, with Jurkat cell RNA spiked in. Subset defined: FACS-sorted CD8+CD4-CCR7+CD45RA+ naive T cells. All receptors come from a human donor in good health. Some libraries in this study had Jurkat cell RNA spiked in.

Concerning this clonotype: A much larger clone differs from this one at a single base, so this may be a read error. The chain couples TRBV7-2 to TRBJ1-5; D remains unclear. V was clipped by 1 base and J by 3 bases, with 10 bases between them. The germline gives CDR1 SGHTA, CDR2 FQGNSA. The length of the CDR3 is 15 residues. The CDR3 spells CASSLDATTNQPQHF. CDR3 DNA sequence: TGTGCCAGCAGCTTAGACGCGACAACCAATCAGCCCCAGCATTTT.

With respect to this clonotype: One base away lies a much larger clone, so this may be a sequencing read error. In this CDR3 the conserved last residue, phenylalanine or tryptophan, is missing, so a read error is likely. The rearrangement joins TRBV9 to TRBJ2-5; D uncertain. V lost 0 bases and J lost 1, with 7 bases in between. From germline, CDR1 is SGDLS and CDR2 YYNGEE. This CDR3 is 14 amino acids long. The CDR3 DNA follows: TGTGCCAGCAGCGTAGAGGTACTCCAAGAGACCCAGTACTCC. Translated, it gives CASSVEVLQETQYS.

The chain uses TRBV27 and TRBJ1-5; D unclear. The length of the CDR3 is 12 residues. Trimming pared 4 bases from V and 7 bases from J, leaving 8 bases between. Germline CDR1 is MNHEY and CDR2 is SMNVEV (reference sequence). The CDR3 reads CASSSLGQPQHF. In nucleotides, the CDR3 is TGTGCCAGCAGTTCTCTAGGACAGCCCCAGCATTTT.

This clonotype was picked up many times. The chain recombines TRBV25-1 with TRBJ1-6; possibly TRBD1 for D (5 bases). This CDR3 comprises 12 residues. Trimming left V 5 bases short and J 19 bases short, with 18 bases between. Per germline, CDR1 MGHDK and CDR2 SYGVNS. Here the CDR3 DNA reads TGTGCCAGCAGTCAGGACACTTTTACGTGGCACTTT. This sequence encodes CASSQDTFTWHF. The full variable domain, with the rest looked up from reference TRBV25-1 and TRBJ1-6, is EADIYQTPRYLVIGTGKKITLECSQTMGHDKMYWYQQDPGMELHLIHYSYGVNSTEKGDLSSESTVSRIRTEHFPLTLESARPSHTSQYLCASSQDTFTWHFGNGTRLTVT.

The J gene is TRBJ2-3, the V gene TRBV11-2, with 8 bases matching TRBD2. CDR1 is SGHAT and CDR2 is FQNNGV in the germline V gene. This CDR3 has 16 residues. The V and J ends lost 3 bases and 3 bases, in that order; junction bases with no gene match: 8. This chain's CDR3 is CASSFGGVFSTDTQYF. The CDR3 bases are TGTGCCAGCAGCTTCGGGGGGGTATTTTCAACAGATACGCAGTATTTT.

This clonotype has ten or more counts. This sequence joins TRBV20-1 and TRBJ2-7; 7 bases agree with TRBD2. The CDR3 contains 13 residues. The V gene end was trimmed by 1 base and the J gene end by 3 bases; junction bases not matched to a gene: 3. In germline, CDR1 is DFQATT, CDR2 SNEGSKA (reference sequence). CDR3 amino acids: CSARGRGYYEQYF. The CDR3 DNA is TGCAGTGCTAGAGGGCGGGGGTACTACGAGCAGTACTTC.

This clonotype was counted a few times. V gene TRBV9 combines with J gene TRBJ2-1; no firm D call. Trimming stripped 0 bases from V and 4 bases from J, with 11 bases between. The CDR3 runs 15 residues. Germline lookup yields CDR1 SGDLS and CDR2 YYNGEE. Here the CDR3 DNA reads TGTGCCAGCAGCGTAGGCCCCACAGAGTACAATGAGCAGTTCTTC. Protein product: CASSVGPTEYNEQFF. The full variable domain, in which reference TRBV9 and TRBJ2-1 provide the parts outside the CDR3, is DSGVTQTPKHLITATGQRVTLRCSPRSGDLSVYWYQQSLDQGLQFLIQYYNGEERAKGNILERFSAQQFPDLHSELNLSSLELGDSALYFCASSVGPTEYNEQFFGPGTRLTVL.

The table lists this clonotype with many counts. The J gene is TRBJ2-3, the V gene TRBV6-2 or TRBV6-3; D not certain. Germline CDR1 reads MNHEY; CDR2 reads SVGEGT. The CDR3 is 12 amino acids. Trimming removed 2 bases from V and 6 bases from J, with 6 bases in between. The CDR3 coding sequence is TGTGCCAGCAGTTACGCCTGGGATACGCAGTATTTT. Translation gives CASSYAWDTQYF.

This clonotype came up many times. Germline and junction disagree at one end, which may indicate a read error. The V and J genes are TRBV4-3 and TRBJ1-1; 9 bases align to TRBD1. CDR1 LGHNA and CDR2 YSLEER come from the germline V gene. This CDR3 is built from 14 residues. CDR3 region: CASSQGQGDTEAFF. The CDR3 DNA reads TGTGCCAGCAGCCAGGGACAGGGCGATACTGAAGCTTTCTTT.

This clonotype has more than one count but fewer than ten. The chain has TRBV12-3 or TRBV12-4 and TRBJ1-1, with 9 positions matching TRBD1. The CDR3 totals 15 residues. After removal of 3 bases from V and 3 bases from J, the junction contained 5 bases not matched to a gene. The CDR3 bases are TGTGCCAGCAGTTTCCGAACAGGGGGCGACACTGAAGCTTTCTTT. Protein product: CASSFRTGGDTEAFF.

The rearrangement links TRBV19 to TRBJ2-7; D gene uncertain. The germline gives CDR1 LNHDA, CDR2 SQIVND (reference sequence). The CDR3 covers 15 residues. The V and J ends lost 3 bases and 4 bases respectively, with 16 bases between them. For the CDR3, the DNA is TGTGCCAGTAGTATGTCAACCACGGTTACGTACGAGCAGTACTTC. This codes for CASSMSTTVTYEQYF.

On this clonotype: At one end the junction does not follow the germline gene, possibly because of a read error. The genes are TRBV2 and TRBJ1-1; D is unclear. There are 14 residues in the CDR3. The germline gives CDR1 SNHLY, CDR2 FYNNEI. Written as DNA, the CDR3 is TGTGCCAGCAGCCCCCATAAAATGAGCACTGAGGCTTTCTTT. It codes for CASSPHKMSTEAFF. The complete variable domain, with remaining parts taken from reference TRBV2 and TRBJ1-1, reads EPEVTQTPSHQVTQMGQEVILRCVPISNHLYFYWYRQILGQKVEFLVSFYNNEISEKSEIFDDQFSVERPDGSNFTLKIRSTKLEDSAMYFCASSPHKMSTEAFFGQGTRLTVV.

This clonotype was detected a few times. CDR3 DNA sequence: TGTGCCAGCAGTTTAGACAGGGACGATTATAGAGGTGAAAAACTGTTTTTT. This encodes CASSLDRDDYRGEKLFF. The V call is TRBV28, the J call TRBJ1-4; 7 bases are a match to TRBD1. With 2 bases clipped from V and 7 bases from J, the junction kept 13 bases outside the gene matches. Germline CDR1 and CDR2: MDHEN and SYDVKM. The CDR3 spans 17 residues.

In regard to this clonotype: The conserved closing phenylalanine or tryptophan is absent in this CDR3, likely reflecting a read error. V usage is TRBV6-6 and J usage is TRBJ2-5; weak D call: TRBD2 (6 bases). Germline V gene lookup returns CDR1 MNHNY and CDR2 SVGAGI (reference sequence). CDR3 length: 16 amino acids. V lost 2 bases, J lost 2 bases, and 15 bases lay in between. The CDR3 loop reads CASSYPPGGAQETQYY. The CDR3 coding sequence is TGTGCCAGCAGTTACCCTCCGGGCGGGGCACAAGAGACCCAGTACTAC.

Details on this clonotype: A much larger clone lies one base from this, so it may be a read error. The chain employs TRBV2 and TRBJ2-5, with 7 positions matching TRBD2. V lost 2 bases and J lost 9; bases outside the gene matches: 6. Germline loops: CDR1 SNHLY, CDR2 FYNNEI. The CDR3 has 13 residues. The CDR3 sequence: CASSESAGEPQYF. DNA of the CDR3: TGTGCCAGCAGTGAATCTGCGGGGGAGCCCCAGTACTTC.

Points on this clonotype: The final CDR3 position lacks the conserved phenylalanine or tryptophan, pointing to a likely read error. The genes are TRBV20-1 and TRBJ1-5, with a tentative D call TRBD1 (5 bases). The germline V gene encodes CDR1 DFQATT and CDR2 SNEGSKA (reference sequence). V gave up 0 bases and J gave up 7 bases, with 16 bases separating them. The CDR3 length is 15 residues. The CDR3 reads CSARDQMGVWQPQHV. For the CDR3, the DNA is TGCAGTGCTAGAGATCAGATGGGGGTGTGGCAGCCCCAGCATGTT.